Sequencing of this T cell receptor beta chain was carried out in a study of blood T cell repertoires in COVID-19. Study context: The United States, Italy and Spain supplied acute and convalescent COVID-19 samples. T cells, B-cell-depleted T cells, or PBMCs provided the cDNA or gDNA that served as material.

After removal of 6 bases from V and 4 bases from J, the junction contained 11 bases not matched to a gene. Germline V gives CDR1 SGHTA, CDR2 FQGNSA. The CDR3 contains 15 residues. Libraries were prepared by immunoSEQ multiplex PCR; TCRdb keeps only in-frame clonotypes and omits some of them. The sample comprises approximately 300,000 clones, roughly 90% of which are singletons, and around 11% rests with the top ten. This receptor was identified in a woman aged 25-40 years with COVID-19, enrolled during active disease. This chain joins TRBV7-2 and TRBJ1-1; 7 bases map to TRBD1. Sequenced material: peripheral blood. CDR3 coding DNA: TGTGCCAGCAGATCCGGGACCAGGGGGAGCACTGAAGCTTTCTTT. Translated: CASRSGTRGSTEAFF.